These 27 T cell receptor beta chains were all obtained from the same sample, sequenced in a study of tumor and adjacent non-tumor tissue in lung cancer. The library came from three nested PCR rounds adapted from ARM-PCR protocols. TCRdb re-called the multiplex PCR reads through MiXCR, storing one row per CDR3 protein. The sample records 90,000 to 100,000 distinct CDR3 sequences, approximately 80% being singletons. No cell sorting was done before RNA was extracted from the tissue. This non-tumor lung sample came from over 3 cm beyond the tumor edge. What was sequenced was distant non-tumor lung tissue. These receptors all come from a man aged 55 to 70 with small cell lung cancer.

This clonotype was counted a single time. Without the conserved terminal phenylalanine or tryptophan, this CDR3 likely stems from a read error. The genes are TRBV10-1 and TRBJ2-1, with 7 bases that match TRBD2. This CDR3 is 15 amino acids long. J lost 4 bases, V lost 3 bases, and 6 bases had no gene match. CDR1 and CDR2 (germline): WNHNN, SYGVQD (reference sequence). The CDR3 region has the DNA TGCGCCAGCAGTGATCGAGCGGGAACTTACAATGAGCAGTTCTTA. It yields the protein CASSDRAGTYNEQFL.

Comment on this clonotype: The germline gene is not matched at one end of the junction; a read error may be the cause. DNA of the CDR3: TGCGCCAGCAGTGAGTCGAGGAAGGGTTCACTCCTCCACTTT. It is translated as CASSESRKGSLLHF. V is TRBV10-2 and J is TRBJ1-6; D gene unclear. The CDR3 runs to 14 residues. Germline-derived CDR1 and CDR2 are WSHSY and SAAADI.

This clonotype was observed many times. The gene calls are TRBV20-1 and TRBJ1-6; D not certain. The CDR3 totals 14 residues. The ends were cut back, 3 bases at V and 8 bases at J, with 14 bases in the middle. Germline assignment: CDR1 DFQATT and CDR2 SNEGSKA (reference sequence). CDR3 in DNA: TGCAGTGCTAGTTCCCTGGGCAGGCATTCACCCCTCCACTTT. This translates into CSASSLGRHSPLHF.

V gene TRBV29-1 combines with J gene TRBJ1-2; D unclear. Germline CDR1 SQVTM, CDR2 ANQGSEA. The CDR3 loop spans 14 amino acids. V lost 5 bases to trimming and J lost 6 bases, with 19 bases between them. CDR3 coding DNA: TGCAGCGTTTTGGAAGGACTGGGCAACAATGGCTACACCTTC. Protein sequence: CSVLEGLGNNGYTF.

This clonotype was seen more than once but under ten times. This sequence joins TRBV29-1 and TRBJ1-1, with D possibly matching TRBD1 (5 bases). This CDR3 is 12 amino acids long. Per germline, CDR1 SQVTM and CDR2 ANQGSEA. CDR3: CSVRGDSERAFF. In DNA form, the CDR3 reads TGCAGTGTGAGGGGAGACAGTGAAAGGGCTTTCTTT.

This clonotype was found once. The chain employs TRBV5-1 and TRBJ1-2; 7 positions match TRBD1. The CDR3 totals 13 residues. The germline V gene encodes CDR1 SGHRS and CDR2 YFSETQ. V gave up 4 bases and J gave up 12 bases; unmatched junction bases: 12. In DNA form, the CDR3 reads TGCGCCAGCAGCACCGACAGGGTACACGGCCACACCTTC. Translation gives CASSTDRVHGHTF.

Concerning this clonotype itself: The conserved phenylalanine or tryptophan is not found at the CDR3 terminus, so this likely reflects a read error. Because the CDR3's place on the DNA is in doubt, the DNA is left out and the CDR3 is given as listed by TCRdb. This rearrangement joins TRBV12-3 or TRBV12-4 to TRBJ2-5; the D call TRBD2 from the table was never checked on the DNA. The CDR3 is 15 residues long, counting both termini. Here the CDR3 reads CANSPYSGGQETQYL.

The J gene is TRBJ2-5, the V gene TRBV6-5; D gene uncertain. The CDR3 is 13 residues long. Germline assignment: CDR1 MNHEY and CDR2 SVGAGI. V was shortened by 6 bases and J by 11 bases, with 19 bases between the two germline ends. CDR3 amino acids: CASSPILGNEQYF. The CDR3 coding sequence is TGTGCCAGCAGCCCCATCCTGGGGAATGAGCAGTACTTC.

The genes are TRBV6-2 or TRBV6-3 and TRBJ2-1; no definite D call. The V end lost 6 bases, the J end lost 3 bases, and 12 bases lay between the germline ends. The CDR3 totals 14 residues. Germline V gives CDR1 MNHEY, CDR2 SVGEGT. The CDR3: CASRGPTDYNEQFF. CDR3 bases: TGTGCCAGCAGAGGGCCAACGGACTACAATGAGCAGTTCTTC.

Turning to this clonotype: As the CDR3 is not closed by the conserved phenylalanine or tryptophan, this likely results from a read error. The chain carries TRBV11-2 and TRBJ1-6; TRBD1 agrees at 7 bases. This CDR3 has 15 amino acids. Per germline, CDR1 SGHAT and CDR2 FQNNGV. The CDR3 DNA is TGTGCCAACAGCCGGGCTGGACAGGTTAATTCACCCCTCCACATT. It translates to CANSRAGQVNSPLHI.

On this clonotype itself: Compared with germline, one end of the junction differs, possibly owing to a read error. The DNA of the CDR3 is TGTACCGGCAGTGAAGCACACACCGGGTTTCAAGAGACCCAATACTTC. It specifies CTGSEAHTGFQETQYF. This rearrangement joins TRBV6-1 to TRBJ2-5; D is unresolved. The CDR3 sequence is 16 residues long. Germline V lookup: CDR1 MNHNS, CDR2 SASEGT.

Concerning this clonotype itself: At one boundary the junction diverges from the germline segment, which might be a read error. This chain links TRBV29-1 with TRBJ2-1; 7 bases line up with TRBD2. This CDR3 spans 15 amino acids. CDR1 and CDR2 from the germline V gene are SQVTM and ANQGSEA. CDR3 residues: CSIGWGGDSHNEQFF. The CDR3 nucleotides are TGCAGCATTGGGTGGGGGGGGGACTCCCACAATGAGCAGTTCTTC.

A remark on this clonotype: A read error is possible here, since a much larger clone lies one base away. CDR3 sequence (DNA): TGTGCCTGGAGTGTAGAACCAGGCTCTGAGGCTTTCTTT. This encodes CAWSVEPGSEAFF. This chain joins TRBV30 and TRBJ1-1, with D uncertain. Germline loops: CDR1 GTSNPN, CDR2 SVGIG (reference sequence). The CDR3 extends over 13 amino acids. The full variable domain, rest sourced from reference TRBV30 and TRBJ1-1, is SQTIHQWPATLVQPVGSPLSLECTVEGTSNPNLYWYRQAAGRGLQLLFYSVGIGQISSEVPQNLSASRPQDRQFILSSKKLLLSDSGFYLCAWSVEPGSEAFFGQGTRLTVV.

The CDR3 DNA follows: TGTGCCAGTAGTACAAGACAGGGGGCCGATAAGCCCCAGCATTTT. This encodes CASSTRQGADKPQHF. This sequence joins TRBV19 and TRBJ1-5; 10 positions agree with TRBD1. The junction had 8 bases not matched to a gene; V was cut back by 4 bases and J by 8 bases. This CDR3 contains 15 residues. Germline V lookup: CDR1 LNHDA, CDR2 SQIVND (reference sequence).

This clonotype showed up just once. The chain combines TRBV20-1 with TRBJ2-3; possible D gene TRBD2, 5 bases. The CDR3 spans 14 residues. Trimming stripped 4 bases from V and 6 bases from J, with 17 bases between. Looked up from germline, CDR1 is DFQATT and CDR2 is SNEGSKA (reference sequence). CDR3 nucleotide sequence: TGCAGTGCTACCTGGACTGGATTCACGGATACGCAGTATTTT. As protein: CSATWTGFTDTQYF.

The CDR3 region has the DNA TGCAGTGCCAGAACGACAGGCGTGGATCAGCCCCAGTATTTT. Translation: CSARTTGVDQPQYF. The V and J genes are TRBV20-1 and TRBJ1-5; weak D call: TRBD1 (6 bases). The J call may be in error: the DNA end matches TRBJ2-3 better. This CDR3 has 14 residues. CDR1 and CDR2 from the germline V gene are DFQATT and SNEGSKA (reference sequence).

As regards this clonotype: A much more abundant neighbour one base away suggests this may be a read error. The chain has TRBV7-8 and TRBJ1-1, with TRBD1 identical over 9 bases. J gave up 4 bases and V 7 bases, and 10 bases lay outside the gene matches. This CDR3 is 15 amino acids long. CDR1 and CDR2 from the germline V gene are SGHVS and FQNEAQ. For the CDR3, the DNA is TGTGCCAGCATCTCAGGACAGGGGAAGGGCACTGAAGCTTTCTTT. Translating gives CASISGQGKGTEAFF.

This clonotype has a handful of counts. One end of the junction does not line up with germline, which may come from a read error. The chain has TRBV5-1 and TRBJ2-3; the D gene could be TRBD1 or TRBD2 (5 bases each). CDR3 size: 13 residues. CDR1 is SGHRS and CDR2 is YFSETQ in the germline V gene. CDR3: CVSSWDPREPQYF. The CDR3 nucleotides read TGCGTCAGCAGCTGGGATCCCAGGGAGCCGCAGTATTTT.

The chain employs TRBV7-9 and TRBJ1-4, with D possibly matching TRBD1 (6 bases). The germline V and J ends were trimmed by 9 bases and 5 bases, with 19 bases remaining between them. CDR1 is SEHNR, CDR2 FQNEAQ, per germline (reference sequence). The CDR3 loop spans 15 amino acids. As DNA, the CDR3 is TGTGCCAGGAACTACCCCGGGGGGGGCAATGAAAAACTGTTTTTT. Translating it yields CARNYPGGGNEKLFF.

About this clonotype: Germline is not matched at one junction end, which may reflect a read error. V usage is TRBV7-7 and J usage is TRBJ2-3; the D is unclear. Germline CDR1 reads SSHAT; CDR2 reads FNYEAQ (reference sequence). CDR3 length: 16 amino acids. CDR3 DNA sequence: TGTGCTAGCAGCTTAGGTAGTGCTCCTAACACAGATACGCAGTATTTT. Translating it yields CASSLGSAPNTDTQYF.

The chain is built from TRBV5-5 and TRBJ2-1; D is ambiguous. The CDR3 covers 17 residues. The germline CDR1 and CDR2 sequences are SGHKS and YYEKEE (reference sequence). Trimming removed 4 bases at V and 9 bases at J, with 26 bases between. The CDR3 DNA reads TGTGCCAGCAGCCCCCGAACGACTTCCCTCTCGAACAGTGAGCAGTTCTTC. Amino acid sequence: CASSPRTTSLSNSEQFF.

For this clonotype: It is likely a read error, because the conserved phenylalanine at the end of the CDR3 is missing. The chain joins TRBV11-2 to TRBJ1-1; tentative D call: TRBD1 (5 bases). Germline CDR1 is SGHAT and CDR2 is FQNNGV. Trimming left V 5 bases short and J 0 bases short, with 13 bases between. This CDR3 spans 15 amino acids. This CDR3 is CASSGAYALNTEAFL. The CDR3 nucleotides read TGTGCCAGCAGCGGGGCATACGCACTGAACACTGAAGCTTTCTTA.

As concerns this clonotype: At one end, the junction sequence differs from germline, possibly due to a read error. The rearrangement links TRBV29-1 to TRBJ2-6; maybe TRBD1 (5 bases). The CDR3 length is 16 residues. Germline values: CDR1 SQVTM, CDR2 ANQGSEA. This chain's CDR3 is CSAQIGRNSGANILTF. The CDR3 DNA follows: TGCAGCGCTCAAATTGGACGCAACTCTGGGGCCAACATCCTGACTTTC.

This clonotype was counted once. Its ends do not fully match the called genes, so a read error is possible. This chain uses TRBV4-2 with TRBJ2-2, with D possibly TRBD1 on 5 matching bases. The germline gives CDR1 LGHNA, CDR2 YNFKEQ. The CDR3 extends over 17 amino acids. The CDR3 DNA reads as TGTGTCAGCTGTCAAGATCCGGCCAGGGTGAACATCGGGGAGCTGTTTTTT. Translated, it gives CVSCQDPARVNIGELFF.

In the case of this clonotype: The junction departs from the called germline gene at one end, perhaps through a read error. The chain links TRBV20-1 to TRBJ2-1; D gene uncertain. This CDR3 is 13 amino acids long. Germline V lookup: CDR1 DFQATT, CDR2 SNEGSKA (reference sequence). As DNA, the CDR3 is TGCAGTGCTAGAGAACCTAAGGAGACTGAGCCGCTCTTC. Its protein product is CSAREPKETEPLF.

To note about this clonotype: Because it lacks the conserved phenylalanine or tryptophan at the end, this CDR3 is likely a read error. The chain links TRBV29-1 to TRBJ2-3; D is undetermined. The CDR3 is made up of 13 amino acids. Germline loops: CDR1 SQVTM, CDR2 ANQGSEA. CDR3: CNVDAAVTDTQYY. CDR3 nucleotides: TGCAACGTTGATGCCGCGGTCACAGATACGCAGTATTAT.

This clonotype has a single count. The chain has TRBV11-3 and TRBJ1-1; the D gene is possibly TRBD1 (5 bases). This CDR3 comprises 13 residues. The V end lost 7 bases, the J end lost 11 bases, and 20 bases lay between the germline ends. Germline V lookup: CDR1 SGHNT, CDR2 YENEEA. The CDR3 here is CASNFHIQWDAFF. The CDR3 region has the DNA TGTGCCAGCAACTTCCACATACAGTGGGACGCTTTCTTT.